This T cell receptor beta chain originates from a study of T cell responses to AZD1222 COVID-19 vaccine. Here immunoSEQ multiplex PCR was the method, and the copy in TCRdb shows in-frame clones only, minus some. The sample carries about 160,000 clones, about 92% recorded once. There are 17 residues in the CDR3. Trimming removed 6 bases from V and 3 bases from J; junction bases left unmatched: 15. CDR1 MDHEN and CDR2 SYDVKM come from the germline V gene. The chain has TRBV28 and TRBJ2-7; 9 nucleotides align to TRBD2. The sample here was peripheral blood, taken on day 0 of MenACWY control vaccination. This receptor was obtained from an adult in good health. The CDR3 region is CASSQNLRTSASYEQYF. CDR3 DNA: TGTGCCAGCAGCCAGAACCTCCGGACTAGCGCTAGCTACGAGCAGTACTTC. The full variable domain, in which reference TRBV28 and TRBJ2-7 provide the parts outside the CDR3, is DVKVTQSSRYLVKRTGEKVFLECVQDMDHENMFWYRQDPGLGLRLIYFSYDVKMKEKGDIPEGYSVSREKKERFSLILESASTNQTSMYLCASSQNLRTSASYEQYFGPGTRLTVT.